Each of the 14 T cell receptor beta chains below was sequenced from the same sample in a study of regulatory T cells in long-lasting Graves disease (dated by TCRdb to the early 2020s). This specimen's time point label, per the study, means: newly diagnosed GD, antithyroid drugs for less than 3 months. For both TCR sequencing and RNA sequencing, RNA was extracted from PBMCs using TRIzol. Preparation of the library involved multiplex PCR. Sequencing used an Illumina HiSeq 4000. iRepertoire HTBI primers and Arm-PCR amplification of CDR3 regions were used to construct TCR beta libraries. TCRdb's own reprocessing of the public reads used fastp at Q25 and MiXCR and kept productive beta chains. Each CDR3 protein gets just one entry, which takes the most common genes and DNA from the rows behind it. Present in this sample are some 240,000 distinct CDR3 sequences, roughly 19% of which were seen just once. The top ten clonotypes cover 10% to 15% of the sample.

These same records also appear under a second study, on T cells in Graves' hyperthyroidism and ophthalmopathy.

The sample in question was peripheral blood mononuclear cells (PBMCs), obtained at new diagnosis, from a patient treated with antithyroid drugs. These receptors were collected from a woman aged 30 to 39 with Graves disease. Donor details come from another sample of the same person, matched by shared clones.

This clonotype came up many times. The DNA for the CDR3 is TGTGCCACCAGTGATTTTCGTGGGACTGAAGCTTTCTTT. Translation gives CATSDFRGTEAFF. V usage is TRBV24-1 and J usage is TRBJ1-1; the D is unclear. Germline CDR1 reads KGHDR; CDR2 reads SFDVKD. V gave up 1 base and J gave up 5 bases, with 7 bases separating them. The CDR3 is 13 residues long.

This clonotype was seen repeatedly, ten times or more. CDR3 in amino acids: CSVRTGRNQPQHF. In DNA, the CDR3 is TGCAGTGTCCGGACAGGGCGGAATCAGCCCCAGCATTTT. This rearrangement joins TRBV20-1 to TRBJ1-5; TRBD1 matches at 8 bases. Germline CDR1 DFQATT, CDR2 SNEGSKA (reference sequence). Losses at the gene ends were 7 bases for V and 4 bases for J; bases not matched to a gene: 6. This CDR3 region has 13 residues.

This clonotype was found many times. The chain couples TRBV5-1 to TRBJ1-1; D remains ambiguous. The CDR3 sequence is 15 residues long. V dropped 4 bases and J dropped 1 base, with 14 bases sitting between them. The germline V gene encodes CDR1 SGHRS and CDR2 YFSETQ. CDR3: CASSPRTVGNTEAFF. CDR3 DNA: TGCGCCAGCAGCCCCCGGACGGTGGGGAACACTGAAGCTTTCTTT.

This clonotype was detected only once. The genes are TRBV20-1 and TRBJ2-5, with 7 positions matching TRBD2. Germline V gives CDR1 DFQATT, CDR2 SNEGSKA (reference sequence). V shed 1 base and J 6 bases; nucleotides not matched to a gene: 11. The CDR3 has 15 residues. CDR3 bases: TGCAGTGCTAGAGGGGGGAGGGAGGCCCATCAGACCCAGTACTTC. This translates into CSARGGREAHQTQYF.

J is TRBJ2-1 and V is TRBV10-3; 13 positions match TRBD2. With 4 bases clipped from V and 7 bases from J, the junction kept 4 bases outside the gene matches. CDR3 length: 15 residues. Germline V gene data show CDR1 as ENHRY and CDR2 as SYGVKD. The CDR3 nucleotides are TGTGCCATCAGTGTAGGACTAGCGGGAGAGAATGAGCAGTTCTTC. This sequence encodes CAISVGLAGENEQFF.

There are many counts of this clonotype. This chain links TRBV24-1 with TRBJ2-5, with 7 bases identical to TRBD1. J lost 3 bases, V lost 3 bases, and 6 bases had no gene match. Germline CDR1 KGHDR, CDR2 SFDVKD. The CDR3 totals 15 residues. CDR3 in DNA: TGTGCCACCAGTGATGCAGGGGGTTGGGAAGAGACCCAGTACTTC. As protein: CATSDAGGWEETQYF.

This clonotype was counted a few times. This may come from a read error, since a much larger clone is one base off. CDR3 loop: CVSSFDRAVGSPLHF. CDR3 in DNA: TGCGTCAGCAGCTTCGACAGGGCGGTCGGATCACCCCTCCACTTT. The chain links TRBV5-1 to TRBJ1-6, with 7 bases aligning to TRBD1. The V gene's germline CDR1 is SGHRS and CDR2 YFSETQ. The CDR3 runs to 15 residues.

This clonotype was observed a few times. This rearrangement joins TRBV27 to TRBJ1-2, with TRBD1 matching 10 bases. V lost 7 bases, J lost 4 bases, and 3 bases stayed unmatched. The CDR3 is 13 amino acids. Per germline, CDR1 MNHEY and CDR2 SMNVEV (reference sequence). The CDR3: CASTRTGGYGYTF. CDR3 in DNA: TGTGCCAGCACCAGGACAGGGGGCTATGGCTACACCTTC.

The chain couples TRBV12-3 or TRBV12-4 to TRBJ2-7, with TRBD2 as a possible D gene (5 bases). V was shortened by 5 bases and J by 6 bases, with 14 bases between the two germline ends. The CDR3 length is 13 residues. The CDR3 sequence is CASSPRGYLEQYF. For the CDR3, the DNA is TGTGCCAGCAGTCCGAGAGGGTACCTCGAGCAGTACTTC.

This clonotype was observed at least ten times. The chain carries TRBV5-5 and TRBJ1-2, with D unclear. The CDR3 totals 15 residues. Germline CDR1 reads SGHKS; CDR2 reads YYEKEE (reference sequence). V lost 3 bases to trimming and J lost 3 bases, with 15 bases between them. This chain's CDR3 is CASSSSTRRDYGYTF. CDR3 sequence (DNA): TGTGCCAGCAGCTCCTCGACACGGCGGGACTATGGCTACACCTTC. The full variable domain, with the rest looked up from reference TRBV5-5 and TRBJ1-2, is DAGVTQSPTHLIKTRGQQVTLRCSPISGHKSVSWYQQVLGQGPQFIFQYYEKEERGRGNFPDRFSARQFPNYSSELNVNALLLGDSALYLCASSSSTRRDYGYTFGSGTRLTVV.

This clonotype was seen many times. The chain carries TRBV20-1 and TRBJ1-5; 7 positions agree with TRBD1. The CDR3 covers 14 residues. V trimming: 4 bases; J trimming: 3 bases; junction bases outside the gene matches: 6. CDR1 is DFQATT and CDR2 is SNEGSKA in the germline V gene (reference sequence). CDR3 loop: CSATTGVFNQPQHF. DNA for the CDR3: TGCAGTGCTACTACAGGGGTCTTCAATCAGCCCCAGCATTTT.

This clonotype appeared many times. The rearrangement joins TRBV6-1 to TRBJ2-5; 9 nucleotides match TRBD1. The CDR3 loop spans 14 amino acids. The germline V gene encodes CDR1 MNHNS and CDR2 SASEGT. The trim removed 4 bases at V and 5 bases at J, leaving 5 bases unmatched. The DNA of the CDR3 is TGTGCCAGCAGTGGAGGGACAGGGAGGGAGACCCAGTACTTC. It yields the protein CASSGGTGRETQYF.

This clonotype was found many times. The V gene is TRBV28, the J gene TRBJ2-7; D is perhaps TRBD2 (5 bases). Trimming cost V 8 bases and J 6 bases, with 20 bases left between them. The CDR3 covers 14 residues. Germline V gene sequence: CDR1 MDHEN, CDR2 SYDVKM. The CDR3 protein is CASRTGGSPAEQYF. The CDR3 DNA is TGTGCCAGCCGAACCGGTGGGAGTCCGGCCGAGCAGTACTTC.

At least ten counts were recorded for this clonotype. This chain joins TRBV30 and TRBJ1-4, with D possibly TRBD1 on 5 matching bases. The germline V and J ends were trimmed by 5 bases and 5 bases, with 12 bases remaining between them. This CDR3 has 13 residues. Germline CDR1 reads GTSNPN; CDR2 reads SVGIG (reference sequence). In DNA, the CDR3 is TGTGCCTGGGAACAGGTGCACAATGAAAAACTGTTTTTT. It yields the protein CAWEQVHNEKLFF.